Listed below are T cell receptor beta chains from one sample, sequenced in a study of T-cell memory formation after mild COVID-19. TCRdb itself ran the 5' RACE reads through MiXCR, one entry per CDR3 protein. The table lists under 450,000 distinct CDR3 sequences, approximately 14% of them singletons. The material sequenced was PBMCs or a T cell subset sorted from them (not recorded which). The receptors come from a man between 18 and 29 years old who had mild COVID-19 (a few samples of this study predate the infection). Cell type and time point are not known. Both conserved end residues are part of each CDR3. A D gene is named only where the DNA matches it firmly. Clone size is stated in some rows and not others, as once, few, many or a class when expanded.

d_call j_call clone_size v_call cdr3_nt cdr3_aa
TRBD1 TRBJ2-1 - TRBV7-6 TGTGCCAGCAGTTCGAGGGGGCAGCAAGAGACCCAGTTCTTC CASSSRGQQETQFF
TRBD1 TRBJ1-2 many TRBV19 TGTGCCAGCAAGACAGGGGAGTGGAGGGACTATGGCTACACCTTC CASKTGEWRDYGYTF
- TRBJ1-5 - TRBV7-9 TGTGCCAGCAGCGCGGGGAACGGGGGTTATCAGCCCCAGCATTTT CASSAGNGGYQPQHF
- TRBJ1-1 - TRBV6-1 TGTGCCAGCAGTGACCAGGGGACCGTGCACACTGAAGCTTTCTTT CASSDQGTVHTEAFF
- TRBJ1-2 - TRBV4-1 TGCGCCAGCAGCCAAGTTGGCTTCCCTACCTATGGCTACACCTTC CASSQVGFPTYGYTF
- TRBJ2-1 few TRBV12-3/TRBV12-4 TGTGCCAGCAGTTCCTTGACAGCCCCCAAGGCGGGGCAGTTCTTC CASSSLTAPKAGQFF
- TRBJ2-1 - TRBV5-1 TGCGCCAGCAGCTTGGAGCTGGGGTCCTACAATGAGCAGTTCTTC CASSLELGSYNEQFF
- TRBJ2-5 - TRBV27 TGTGCCAGCAGGTTGGGGGTCGGAGAGACCCAGTACTTC CASRLGVGETQYF
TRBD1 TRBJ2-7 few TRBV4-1 TGCGCCAGCAGCCATACATCGGGACAGGGCTACGAGCAGTACTTC CASSHTSGQGYEQYF
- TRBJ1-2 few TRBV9 TGTGCCAGCAGCGCCGACGGCGGCGGGTACTATGGCTACACCTTC CASSADGGGYYGYTF
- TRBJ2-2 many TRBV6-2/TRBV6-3 TGTGCCAGCAGTTACCGCCGACTAGTCCCCATTACGAACACCGGGGAGCTGTTTTTT CASSYRRLVPITNTGELFF
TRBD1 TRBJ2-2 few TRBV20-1 TGCAGTGCTAGAGATCGAACAGGGGGTGGCGGGGAGCTGTTTTTT CSARDRTGGGGELFF
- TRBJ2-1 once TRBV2 TGTGCCAGCGGAGGCTCACTAGCTAAGCATGAGCAGTTCTTC CASGGSLAKHEQFF
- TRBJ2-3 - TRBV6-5 TGTGCCAGCAGTTACTCGAAGGCGGATTACACAGATACGCAGTATTTT CASSYSKADYTDTQYF
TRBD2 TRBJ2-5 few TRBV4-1 TGCGCCAGCAGCCACGGTCGAGCGGGGGAAGAGACCCAGTACTTC CASSHGRAGEETQYF
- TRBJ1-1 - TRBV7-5 - CISVPEDTGTGHPNTEAFF
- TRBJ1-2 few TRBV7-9 TGTGCCAGCAACGACAGCGGGGGGGGCGATGGCTACACCTTC CASNDSGGGDGYTF
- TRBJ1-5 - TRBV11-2 TGTGCCAGCAGCGGACACTTAAATCAGCCCCAGCATTTT CASSGHLNQPQHF
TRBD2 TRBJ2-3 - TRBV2 TGTGCCAGCAGCGAACCTAGCGGGGGGGCCGCAGATACGCAGTATTTT CASSEPSGGAADTQYF
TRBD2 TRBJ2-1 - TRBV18 TGTGCCAGCTCACCCGTGGGACTAGCGAGTGTCAATGAGCAGTTCTTC CASSPVGLASVNEQFF
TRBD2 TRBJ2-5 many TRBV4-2 TGTGCCAGCAGCCAATTGAGCGGGGGGGCCGCCGAGACCCAGTACTTC CASSQLSGGAAETQYF
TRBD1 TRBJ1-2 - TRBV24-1 TGTGCCACCAGTGAAGCACTGACAGGGGACGGTAGTGGCTACACCTTC CATSEALTGDGSGYTF
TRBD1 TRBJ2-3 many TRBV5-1 TGCGCCAGCAGCTTGGAAGGGACAGGGGAGGCAGATACGCAGTATTTT CASSLEGTGEADTQYF
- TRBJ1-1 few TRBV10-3 TGTGCCATCAGCCCTGCGGCGTCGGGCGCTGAAGCTTTCTTT CAISPAASGAEAFF
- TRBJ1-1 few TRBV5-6 TGTGCCAGCAGCTTGGAAAGCCTATGGGCTCTGAACACTGAAGCTTTCTTT CASSLESLWALNTEAFF
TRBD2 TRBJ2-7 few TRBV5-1 TGCGCCAGCAGCTTGGAATATTCCAGGGAGGGTTTCTACGAGCAGTACTTC CASSLEYSREGFYEQYF
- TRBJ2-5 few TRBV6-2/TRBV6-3 TGTGCCAGCACGATGGCCGAGACCCAGTACTTC CASTMAETQYF